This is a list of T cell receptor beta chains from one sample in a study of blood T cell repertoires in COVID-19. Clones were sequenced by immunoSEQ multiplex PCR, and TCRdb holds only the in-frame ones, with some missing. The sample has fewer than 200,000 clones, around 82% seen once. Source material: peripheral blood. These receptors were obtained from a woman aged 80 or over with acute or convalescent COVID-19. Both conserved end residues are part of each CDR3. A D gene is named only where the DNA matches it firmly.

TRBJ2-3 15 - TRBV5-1 CASSPPTSGTDTQYF TGCGCCAGCAGCCCCCCCACTAGTGGCACAGATACGCAGTATTTT
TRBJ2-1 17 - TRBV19 CASSTPMAGGPSNEQFF TGTGCCAGTAGTACCCCGATGGCAGGAGGGCCCTCCAATGAGCAGTTCTTC
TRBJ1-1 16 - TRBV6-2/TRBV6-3 CASSRPRGGADTEAFF TGTGCCAGCAGTCGCCCCCGGGGGGGGGCTGACACTGAAGCTTTCTTT
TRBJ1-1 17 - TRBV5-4 CASSSPGWTVKNTEAFF TGTGCCAGCAGCTCACCCGGCTGGACAGTGAAGAACACTGAAGCTTTCTTT
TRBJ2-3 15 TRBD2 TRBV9 CASSLKGGYTDTQYF TGTGCCAGCAGCTTAAAGGGAGGGTACACAGATACGCAGTATTTT
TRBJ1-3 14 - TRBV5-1 CASSLGTYENTIYF TGCGCCAGCAGCTTGGGGACATATGAAAACACCATATATTTT
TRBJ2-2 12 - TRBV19 CASKPNTGELFF TGTGCCAGTAAGCCGAACACCGGGGAGCTGTTTTTT
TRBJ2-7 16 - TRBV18 CASSGKGDGSSYEQYF TGTGCCAGCTCCGGAAAAGGGGACGGGAGCTCCTACGAGCAGTACTTC
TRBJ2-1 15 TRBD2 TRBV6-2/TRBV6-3 CASSTRLAGGDEQFF TGTGCCAGCAGTACGAGACTAGCGGGAGGTGATGAGCAGTTCTTC
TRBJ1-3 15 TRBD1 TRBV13 CASSTETGFGNTIYF TGTGCCAGCAGCACCGAGACAGGGTTTGGAAACACCATATATTTT
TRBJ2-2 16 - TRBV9 CASSVEGGTNTGELFF TGTGCCAGCAGCGTAGAAGGCGGAACGAACACCGGGGAGCTGTTTTTT
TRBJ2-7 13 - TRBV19 CASSTRQTYEQYF TGTGCCAGTAGTACCCGTCAGACCTACGAGCAGTACTTC
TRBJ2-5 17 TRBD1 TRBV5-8 CASSLGHVGQGKETQYF TGTGCCAGCAGCTTGGGTCATGTGGGACAGGGAAAAGAGACCCAGTACTTC
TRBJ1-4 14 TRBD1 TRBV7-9 CASSPGGVIEKLFF TGTGCCAGCAGCCCAGGGGGCGTTATTGAAAAACTGTTTTTT
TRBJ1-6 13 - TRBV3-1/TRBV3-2 CASGQGYNSPLHF TGTGCCAGCGGGCAGGGGTATAATTCACCCCTCCACTTT